Listed here are 22 T cell receptor beta chains from one sample, sequenced in a study of blood T cells in healthy people across ages. A second PCR, run for about 7 to 12 cycles, used a sample-barcoded 5' primer plus a J-beta primer mix. TCRdb itself ran the 5' RACE reads through MiXCR, one entry per CDR3 protein. The sample records 1.4 million to 1.5 million distinct CDR3 sequences, 42% being singletons. The sequencing input was blood. The receptors were gathered from a woman aged 18-35 years in good health.

This clonotype was seen a handful of times. The chain recombines TRBV24-1 with TRBJ2-1, with D maybe TRBD2 (6 bases). The CDR3 consists of 15 residues. Germline CDR1 and CDR2: KGHDR and SFDVKD. Trimming took 3 bases from V and 7 from J, leaving 15 bases between them. The CDR3 sequence is CATSDGGLQLNEQFF. In nucleotides, the CDR3 is TGTGCCACCAGTGATGGAGGACTACAGTTGAATGAGCAGTTCTTC.

V is TRBV11-2 and J is TRBJ2-6; D is uncertain. CDR3 size: 11 residues. V gave up 7 bases and J gave up 11 bases, with 9 bases separating them. Per germline, CDR1 SGHAT and CDR2 FQNNGV. The CDR3 loop is CASTQGDVLTF. CDR3 DNA: TGTGCCAGCACCCAAGGTGACGTCCTGACTTTC.

The rearrangement uses TRBV2 and TRBJ2-5, with 10 positions matching TRBD2. V trimming: 5 bases; J trimming: 0 bases; junction bases outside the gene matches: 3. CDR3 length equals 15 residues. CDR1 and CDR2 from the germline V gene are SNHLY and FYNNEI. As DNA, the CDR3 is TGTGCCAGCAGTAACGGACTAGCGGACCAAGAGACCCAGTACTTC. It codes for CASSNGLADQETQYF. Complete variable domain (other parts from reference TRBV2 and TRBJ2-5): EPEVTQTPSHQVTQMGQEVILRCVPISNHLYFYWYRQILGQKVEFLVSFYNNEISEKSEIFDDQFSVERPDGSNFTLKIRSTKLEDSAMYFCASSNGLADQETQYFGPGTRLLVL.

This clonotype was seen only a few times. The rearrangement uses TRBV2 and TRBJ2-7; perhaps D is TRBD1 or TRBD2 (6 bases each). From germline, CDR1 is SNHLY and CDR2 FYNNEI. CDR3 length equals 16 residues. The ends were cut back, 0 bases at V and 6 bases at J, with 18 bases in the middle. CDR3 amino acids: CASSEARGTSEPEQYF. In DNA, the CDR3 is TGTGCCAGCAGTGAAGCGCGCGGGACATCGGAGCCCGAGCAGTACTTC.

The chain uses TRBV24-1 and TRBJ2-1; D not certain. Between the trimmed V and J ends, which lost 4 bases and 6 bases, there was a span of 15 bases. The V gene's germline CDR1 is KGHDR and CDR2 SFDVKD. The CDR3 sequence is 15 residues long. The CDR3 bases are TGTGCCACCAGTGACCAGACATCAATCGGCAATGAGCAGTTCTTC. Protein: CATSDQTSIGNEQFF.

The V gene is TRBV6-1, the J gene TRBJ2-7; TRBD2 matches at 9 bases. Germline loops: CDR1 MNHNS, CDR2 SASEGT. The V segment lost 4 bases and the J segment 2 bases; nucleotides outside the gene matches: 6. The CDR3 is 15 residues long. The CDR3 coding sequence is TGTGCCAGCAGTGGCCTAGCGGGAAGGGCCTACGAGCAGTACTTC. Protein: CASSGLAGRAYEQYF.

V is TRBV6-1 and J is TRBJ1-2; a weak D match, TRBD1 (5 bases). The CDR3 has 16 amino acids. The ends were cut back, 3 bases at V and 1 base at J, with 15 bases in the middle. The germline V gene encodes CDR1 MNHNS and CDR2 SASEGT. This chain's CDR3 is CASSDVDRQSNYGYTF. As DNA, the CDR3 is TGTGCCAGCAGTGATGTTGATCGACAGAGTAACTATGGCTACACCTTC.

This clonotype was counted between two and nine times. The gene calls are TRBV3-1 and TRBJ2-3; TRBD2 aligns across 8 bases. Germline CDR1 LGHDT, CDR2 YNNKEL (reference sequence). Unmatched junction bases numbered 4, after V lost 4 bases and J lost 4 bases. This CDR3 region has 14 residues. The CDR3 is CASSPRGGSDTQYF. The CDR3 coding sequence is TGTGCCAGCAGCCCCCGGGGGGGATCAGATACGCAGTATTTT.

The chain combines TRBV25-1 with TRBJ2-7; D ambiguous. Trimming took off 2 bases at V and 5 bases at J, with 7 bases between the two ends. Germline V lookup: CDR1 MGHDK, CDR2 SYGVNS. This CDR3 has 12 amino acids. DNA for the CDR3: TGTGCCAGCAGTGAACGTGGGGACGAGCAGTACTTC. This sequence encodes CASSERGDEQYF.

The table lists this clonotype with a few counts. V gene TRBV25-1 combines with J gene TRBJ2-3, with D unclear. The V gene lost 2 bases and the J gene lost 7 bases, with 4 bases spanning the gap. Germline lookup yields CDR1 MGHDK and CDR2 SYGVNS. This CDR3 contains 11 residues. CDR3 sequence: CASSEEYTQYF. The CDR3 DNA follows: TGTGCCAGCAGTGAAGAGTATACGCAGTATTTT.

The chain employs TRBV5-1 and TRBJ1-5, with D tentatively TRBD1 (6 bases). V gave up 4 bases and J gave up 10 bases, with 12 bases separating them. The CDR3 is 12 residues long. Germline V CDR1 and CDR2: SGHRS, YFSETQ. Here the CDR3 reads CASSTEGGPQHF. The CDR3 coding sequence is TGCGCCAGCAGCACAGAGGGGGGCCCCCAGCATTTT.

This chain joins TRBV7-8 and TRBJ2-5; 8 bases align to TRBD2. This CDR3 contains 16 residues. Trimming at V came to 1 base and at J to 7 bases, leaving 11 bases not matched to a gene. Germline-derived CDR1 and CDR2 are SGHVS and FQNEAQ. Here the CDR3 reads CASSLGPAGASGTQYF. The CDR3 bases are TGTGCCAGCAGCTTAGGCCCAGCGGGAGCTTCAGGGACCCAGTACTTC.

Only a few counts were recorded for this clonotype. The V gene is TRBV4-2, the J gene TRBJ1-2; D possibly corresponds to TRBD1 (6 bases). The germline gives CDR1 LGHNA, CDR2 YNFKEQ. The CDR3 has 17 amino acids. V was shortened by 1 base and J by 5 bases, with 20 bases between the two germline ends. As DNA, the CDR3 is TGTGCCAGCAGCCAAGGGGGACAAGGAGGTTTTGTATATGGCTACACCTTC. Encoded protein: CASSQGGQGGFVYGYTF.

This clonotype was counted many times. CDR3: CSARPGPGTVLYEQYF. CDR3 DNA: TGCAGTGCTCGACCAGGTCCAGGGACCGTGCTCTACGAGCAGTACTTC. The chain uses TRBV20-1 and TRBJ2-7; D could derive from TRBD1 or TRBD2 (5 bases each). This CDR3 has 16 amino acids. V was clipped by 5 bases and J by 3 bases, with 23 bases between them. Germline CDR1 DFQATT, CDR2 SNEGSKA (reference sequence).

V is TRBV5-4 and J is TRBJ2-1, with D possibly TRBD2 on 5 matching bases. CDR3 length: 13 amino acids. Trimming shortened V by 1 base and J by 13 bases, and 15 bases separated the two germline ends. CDR1 and CDR2 (germline): SGHNT, YYREEE (reference sequence). CDR3 sequence reads: CASSLRGYETQFF. The CDR3 nucleotides are TGTGCCAGCAGCTTGCGGGGATACGAGACCCAGTTCTTC.

V gene TRBV7-9 combines with J gene TRBJ2-5; maybe TRBD1 (6 bases). Germline CDR1 and CDR2: SEHNR and FQNEAQ (reference sequence). The CDR3 is 15 residues long. V lost 5 bases, J lost 2 bases, and 15 bases lay in between. Here the CDR3 DNA reads TGTGCCAGCAGCCGCCCCAGGGGCAGACAAGAGACCCAGTACTTC. Its translation is CASSRPRGRQETQYF.

The rearrangement joins TRBV15 to TRBJ2-7; D possibly matches TRBD1 or TRBD2 (5 bases each). Deletions cut 5 bases from V and 4 bases from J, with 18 bases between. Germline CDR1 LNHNV, CDR2 YYDKDF (reference sequence). The length of the CDR3 is 15 residues. CDR3 DNA sequence: TGTGCCACCAGCCGGGAAACAGGTTCCTCGTACGAGCAGTACTTC. Translated: CATSRETGSSYEQYF.

This clonotype is a singleton in its sample. The J gene is TRBJ2-5, the V gene TRBV14; D is unresolved. The CDR3 covers 12 residues. Germline V gene data show CDR1 as SGHDN and CDR2 as FVKESK. Trimming cost V 0 bases and J 13 bases, with 12 bases left between them. The CDR3 spells CASSQEGVRRYF. CDR3 DNA: TGTGCCAGCAGCCAAGAAGGCGTCCGGAGGTACTTC. Combining the CDR3 with reference TRBV14 and TRBJ2-5 gives the whole variable domain EAGVTQFPSHSVIEKGQTVTLRCDPISGHDNLYWYRRVMGKEIKFLLHFVKESKQDESGMPNNRFLAERTGGTYSTLKVQPAELEDSGVYFCASSQEGVRRYFGPGTRLLVL.

The V gene is TRBV30, the J gene TRBJ2-1; 9 positions match TRBD2. CDR3 size: 17 residues. The J segment lost 9 bases and the V segment lost 8 bases, leaving 23 bases of the junction unmatched. CDR1 and CDR2 from the germline V gene are GTSNPN and SVGIG (reference sequence). CDR3 nucleotides: TGTGCCAGCACCTCGGGCCTAGCGGGATTTCATCAAGGTGAGCAGTTCTTC. It encodes CASTSGLAGFHQGEQFF.

This chain connects TRBV6-4 to TRBJ2-1; TRBD2 agrees at 8 bases. This CDR3 is 16 amino acids long. Germline-derived CDR1 and CDR2 are MRHNA and SNTAGT. V gave up 2 bases and J gave up 7 bases; unmatched junction bases: 10. CDR3 protein: CASSDVNGASGNEQFF. Written as DNA, the CDR3 is TGTGCCAGCAGTGACGTTAATGGAGCTAGCGGGAATGAGCAGTTCTTC.

The rearrangement joins TRBV15 to TRBJ2-6; no definite D call. This CDR3 region has 16 residues. Trimming took 5 bases from V and 4 from J, leaving 15 bases between them. Germline CDR1 reads LNHNV; CDR2 reads YYDKDF (reference sequence). The CDR3 protein is CATSRRVVTGANVLTF. The CDR3, as DNA: TGTGCCACCAGCCGCAGAGTGGTAACCGGGGCCAACGTCCTGACTTTC.

The chain couples TRBV20-1 to TRBJ2-1; the D is unclear. V lost 3 bases and J 0 bases, leaving 12 bases between the germline ends. From germline, CDR1 is DFQATT and CDR2 SNEGSKA (reference sequence). This CDR3 has 15 amino acids. The CDR3 nucleotides read TGCAGTGCTAGTCTAGGGCTGAGCTCCTACAATGAGCAGTTCTTC. Protein sequence: CSASLGLSSYNEQFF.